The rows below give T cell receptor beta chains drawn from one sample of a study of T cell responses to AZD1222 COVID-19 vaccine. Assay used: immunoSEQ multiplex PCR; TCRdb lists only in-frame clones, some missing. The sample carries 90,000 to 150,000 clones, about 90% recorded once. Sequencing used peripheral blood, obtained 28 days after the second AZD1222 dose. These TCRs come from an adult who received the AZD1222 COVID-19 vaccine. The CDR3 runs from the conserved cysteine through the conserved F or W. A D gene is named only where the DNA matches it firmly. Not all rows give a size; the values are once, few, many and, for expanded clones, a class.

>NA|once|TRBJ2-7|14|TRBV15
TGTGCCACCAGCAGAGTAACGGCTGGCGGGCGGCAGTACTTC
CATSRVTAGGRQYF
>NA|NA|TRBJ2-1|14|TRBV6-5
TGTGCCAGCTCTCCCAACCGGGGAGGCAATGAGCAGTTCTTC
CASSPNRGGNEQFF
>NA|NA|TRBJ2-7|11|TRBV2
TGTGCCAGCAAGGTCGAGTACGAGCAGTACTTC
CASKVEYEQYF
>TRBD1|NA|TRBJ1-6|15|TRBV5-4
TGTGCCAGCAGCCTGGGGACAGCCTATAATTCACCCCTCCACTTT
CASSLGTAYNSPLHF
>NA|once|TRBJ1-2|13|TRBV4-2
TGTGCCAGCAGCTTACAGCTCAACTATGGCTACACCTTC
CASSLQLNYGYTF
>TRBD1|NA|TRBJ1-6|14|TRBV10-3
TGTGCCATCAGGGTACAGGGGTCCAATTCACCCCTCCACTTT
CAIRVQGSNSPLHF
>NA|NA|TRBJ1-1|13|TRBV12-3/TRBV12-4
TGTGCCAGCAGTTTAGCTGGGGGGCCTGTAGCTTTCTTT
CASSLAGGPVAFF
>TRBD2|NA|TRBJ2-7|14|TRBV10-3
TGTGCCATCAGTGAGTCACTAGCGTACTACGAGCAGTACTTC
CAISESLAYYEQYF
>NA|NA|TRBJ2-2|14|TRBV19
TGTGCCAGTAAACGGGGGGCGGACACCGGGGAGCTGTTTTTT
CASKRGADTGELFF
>NA|NA|TRBJ1-5|13|TRBV2
TGTGCCAGCAGTCTTGAGGGTTTTCAGCCCCAGCATTTT
CASSLEGFQPQHF
>NA|NA|TRBJ1-2|13|TRBV14
TGTGCCAGCAGCCAAGTGTTCGCGGGCGGCTACACCTTC
CASSQVFAGGYTF
>NA|once|TRBJ1-1|16|TRBV5-5
TGTGCCAGCAGCCCCGGGACCGCCACCATGAACACTGAAGCTTTCTTT
CASSPGTATMNTEAFF
>NA|NA|TRBJ1-1|13|TRBV10-2
TGCGCCAGCAGTAACCCAGGGAGCACTGAAGCTTTCTTT
CASSNPGSTEAFF
>NA|NA|TRBJ1-2|12|TRBV19
TGTGCCAGTAGTCCCACGGGAAACGGCTACACCTTC
CASSPTGNGYTF
>NA|once|TRBJ1-2|13|TRBV6-1
TGTGCCAGCAGTGACGGGTCAGGCTATGGCTACACCTTC
CASSDGSGYGYTF
>NA|NA|TRBJ1-5|14|TRBV18
TGTGCCAGCTCACCAGTGGGCCCCGATCAGCCCCAGCATTTT
CASSPVGPDQPQHF
>NA|once|TRBJ1-3|13|TRBV2
TGTGCCAGCAGTTGGGGACTTGGAAACACCATATATTTT
CASSWGLGNTIYF
>NA|NA|TRBJ2-1|12|TRBV7-3
TGTGCCAGCAGCTTAACAGGGGGTGAGCAGTTCTTC
CASSLTGGEQFF
>NA|NA|TRBJ1-1|13|TRBV12-3/TRBV12-4
TGTGCCAGCAGACTACAGGGTATCACTGAAGCTTTCTTT
CASRLQGITEAFF
>TRBD1|NA|TRBJ2-3|15|TRBV7-2
TGTGCCAGCAGCATCCGGGACAGGGGGCCCGATACGCAGTATTTT
CASSIRDRGPDTQYF
>NA|NA|TRBJ1-6|15|TRBV7-2
TGTGCCAGCAGCTTAGAGACAGCTTATAATTCACCCCTCCACTTT
CASSLETAYNSPLHF
>NA|NA|TRBJ1-2|11|TRBV20-1
TGCAGTGCTAGCCTCGGGGTGGGCTACACCTTC
CSASLGVGYTF
>NA|NA|TRBJ1-1|14|TRBV27
TGTGCCAGCAGTTTAAAACGAGGCGGCACTGAAGCTTTCTTT
CASSLKRGGTEAFF
>NA|NA|TRBJ2-3|15|TRBV9
TGTGCCAGCAGCTCAGGGGCAGGGAGCACAGATACGCAGTATTTT
CASSSGAGSTDTQYF
>NA|NA|TRBJ2-2|17|TRBV5-1
TGCGCCAGCAGCTCCTGGGAGTCGAACCCGAGCACCGGGGAGCTGTTTTTT
CASSSWESNPSTGELFF
>NA|NA|TRBJ1-5|14|TRBV6-1
TGTGCCAGCAGTGAAGTCGCGGCCGGTCAGCCCCAGCATTTT
CASSEVAAGQPQHF
>NA|NA|TRBJ1-1|13|TRBV29-1
TGCAGCGTTTCGACTGGGGGCAACACTGAAGCTTTCTTT
CSVSTGGNTEAFF
>NA|NA|TRBJ1-6|15|TRBV27
TGTGCCAGCAGCCCCCAGGGACGGGAAAATTCACCCCTCCACTTT
CASSPQGRENSPLHF
>NA|NA|TRBJ1-1|14|TRBV5-7
TGTGCCAGCAGCTTAGCAGGGTGTAACACTGAAGCTTTCTTT
CASSLAGCNTEAFF
>TRBD1|NA|TRBJ1-4|15|TRBV5-4
TGTGCCAGCAGCTTCCAAGGGGGCACTAATGAAAAACTGTTTTTT
CASSFQGGTNEKLFF
>NA|NA|TRBJ2-2|16|TRBV4-2
TGTGCCAGCAGCCAAGAAGTGGATTCGAACACCGGGGAGCTGTTTTTT
CASSQEVDSNTGELFF
>NA|NA|TRBJ1-1|15|TRBV13
TGTGCCAGCAGCCCGGCTGGCGCCTTGAACACTGAAGCTTTCTTT
CASSPAGALNTEAFF
>NA|NA|TRBJ1-2|14|TRBV4-1
TGCGCCAGCAGCCAAGATGGGGGGTTGCGGGGCTACACCTTC
CASSQDGGLRGYTF
>NA|NA|TRBJ1-6|15|TRBV28
TGTGCCAGCAGATACCGGGGGGTTAGTAATTCACCCCTCCACTTT
CASRYRGVSNSPLHF
>NA|NA|TRBJ2-3|15|TRBV6-2/TRBV6-3
TGTGCCAGCAGTTACTCGATTTCTGGCCCGGATACGCAGTATTTT
CASSYSISGPDTQYF
>NA|NA|TRBJ1-5|13|TRBV2
TGTGCCAGCAAAAAGAGGGGAAATCAGCCCCAGCATTTT
CASKKRGNQPQHF
>NA|NA|TRBJ1-3|15|TRBV7-6
TGTGCCAGCAGCTTAGGATATGGGTCTGGAAACACCATATATTTT
CASSLGYGSGNTIYF
>TRBD1|NA|TRBJ1-2|14|TRBV18
TGTGCCAGCTCACGGGATCAGGGGGCTGATGGCTACACCTTC
CASSRDQGADGYTF
>NA|NA|TRBJ2-1|14|TRBV27
TGTGCCAGCAGTCTCAGGGGATCCTACAATGAGCAGTTCTTC
CASSLRGSYNEQFF
>TRBD1|NA|TRBJ1-4|12|TRBV30
TGTGCCTGGAGTACCCGGACAGGGGAACTGTTTTTT
CAWSTRTGELFF
>NA|NA|TRBJ1-1|12|TRBV21-1
TGTGCCAGGGACATGAGGGGCACTGAAGCTTTCTTT
CARDMRGTEAFF
>NA|once|TRBJ2-5|14|TRBV5-6
TGTGCCAGCAATTGGGGTAGGAGTGAAGAGACCCAGTACTTC
CASNWGRSEETQYF
>TRBD1|NA|TRBJ1-2|16|TRBV19
TGTGCCAGTAGTATGGGACAGGGGGCAGACAACTATGGCTACACCTTC
CASSMGQGADNYGYTF
>NA|NA|TRBJ1-3|15|TRBV6-5
TGTGCCAGCAGTTGGATTGGTGAGGCTGGAAACACCATATATTTT
CASSWIGEAGNTIYF
>TRBD1|NA|TRBJ1-2|15|TRBV4-1
TGCGCCAGCAGCCAAGAGGGGACAGGGGGTTTTGGCTACACCTTC
CASSQEGTGGFGYTF
>TRBD1|once|TRBJ1-1|14|TRBV6-5
TGTGCCAGCAGCATACAGGGGGTGAACACTGAAGCTTTCTTT
CASSIQGVNTEAFF
>TRBD1|NA|TRBJ1-4|16|TRBV28
TGTGCCAGCAGTTTTGACAGGGCCGTCGCTAATGAAAAACTGTTTTTT
CASSFDRAVANEKLFF
>NA|NA|TRBJ2-7|13|TRBV7-8
TGTGCCAGCAGCTTGGTTGGAGCCTACGAGCAGTACTTC
CASSLVGAYEQYF
>NA|NA|TRBJ1-1|13|TRBV5-1
TGCGCCAGCAGCTGGCAGGGGAACACTGAAGCTTTCTTT
CASSWQGNTEAFF